The T cell receptor beta chain under discussion was sequenced for a study of shared clonotypes between healthy human individuals. Study information: For every donor, three CD4 naive, three CD4 memory, two CD8 naive and one CD8 memory plates were used. Findings and limits, study-wide: Shared across a few donors were 4% to 6% of the naive CD4 clonotypes.

The assay was run at deep level. Libraries were prepared by immunoSEQ multiplex PCR; TCRdb keeps only in-frame clonotypes and omits some of them. Altogether some 900,000 clones are present, over 60% being singletons, with the ten largest covering roughly 1.5%. This clone has only one observation. Its antigen is still unknown. Germline loops: CDR1 LNHDA, CDR2 SQIVND (reference sequence). The germline V and J ends were trimmed by 3 bases and 7 bases, with 10 bases remaining between them. CDR3 length: 13 amino acids. The V call is TRBV19, the J call TRBJ1-5, with D perhaps matching TRBD1 (5 bases). The clonotype was recovered from a young man in good health. Sequencing used memory CD4+ T cells sorted from blood. Specified subset: CD45RA-negative fraction. The DNA of the CDR3 is TGTGCCAGTAGTATTGGAAGGGACCAGCCCCAGCATTTT. Amino acids: CASSIGRDQPQHF.